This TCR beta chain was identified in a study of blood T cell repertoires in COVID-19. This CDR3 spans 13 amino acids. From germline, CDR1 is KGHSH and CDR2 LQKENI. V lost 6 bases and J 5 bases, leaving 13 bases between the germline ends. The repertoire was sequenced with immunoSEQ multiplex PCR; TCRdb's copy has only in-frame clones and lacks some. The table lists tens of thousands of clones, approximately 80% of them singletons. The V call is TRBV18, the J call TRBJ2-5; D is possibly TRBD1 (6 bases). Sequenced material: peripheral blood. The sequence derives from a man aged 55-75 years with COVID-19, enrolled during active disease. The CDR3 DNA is TGTGCCAGCTCGCAGGGGCAGTCGGAGACCCAGTACTTC. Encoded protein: CASSQGQSETQYF.